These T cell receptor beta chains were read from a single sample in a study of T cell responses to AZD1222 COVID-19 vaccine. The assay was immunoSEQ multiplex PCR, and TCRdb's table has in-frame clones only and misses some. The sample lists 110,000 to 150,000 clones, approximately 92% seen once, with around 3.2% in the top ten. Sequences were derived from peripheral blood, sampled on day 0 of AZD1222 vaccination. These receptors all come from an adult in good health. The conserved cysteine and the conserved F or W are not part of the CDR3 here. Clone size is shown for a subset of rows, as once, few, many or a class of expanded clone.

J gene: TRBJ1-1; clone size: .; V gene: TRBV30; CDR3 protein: AWNVRMNTEAF
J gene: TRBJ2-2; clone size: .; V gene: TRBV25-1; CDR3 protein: ASHQGAGTGELF
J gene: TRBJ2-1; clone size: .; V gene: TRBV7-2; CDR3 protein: ASSISGGSYNEQF
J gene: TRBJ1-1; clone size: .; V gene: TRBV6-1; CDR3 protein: ASSAIRSPLNTEAF
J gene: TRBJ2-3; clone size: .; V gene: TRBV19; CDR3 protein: ASSSLRSGGSTDTQY
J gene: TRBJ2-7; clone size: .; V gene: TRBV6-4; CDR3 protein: ASSSDRGYEQY
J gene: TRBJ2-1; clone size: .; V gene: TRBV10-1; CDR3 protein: ASSETSGSVNEQF
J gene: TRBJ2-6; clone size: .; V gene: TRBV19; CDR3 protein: ASSIQGGSGANVLT
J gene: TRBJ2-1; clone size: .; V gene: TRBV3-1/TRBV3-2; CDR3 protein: ASSRTSGSQF
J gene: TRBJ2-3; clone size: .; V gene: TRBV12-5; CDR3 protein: ASGLGGRAGTSTDTQY
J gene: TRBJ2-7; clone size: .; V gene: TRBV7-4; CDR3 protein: ASSLVFRVRAPVYGEQY
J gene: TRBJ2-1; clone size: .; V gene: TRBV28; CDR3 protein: ASRADNEQF
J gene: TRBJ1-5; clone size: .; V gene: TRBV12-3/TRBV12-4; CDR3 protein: ASSRRGNQPQH
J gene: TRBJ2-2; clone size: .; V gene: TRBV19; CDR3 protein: ASSIDNRGRGTGELF
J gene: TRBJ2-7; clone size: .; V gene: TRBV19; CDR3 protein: ASSIVGQGARYEQY
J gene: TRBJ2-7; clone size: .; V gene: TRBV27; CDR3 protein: ASGGGQGSYEQY
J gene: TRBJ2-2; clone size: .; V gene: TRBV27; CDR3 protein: ASSYVAGNTGELF
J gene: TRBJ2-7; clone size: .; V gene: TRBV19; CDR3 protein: ASSMGGGTYEQY
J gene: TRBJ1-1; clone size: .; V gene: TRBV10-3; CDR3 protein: AISDADRGPVTEAF
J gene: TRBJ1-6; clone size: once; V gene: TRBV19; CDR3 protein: ASTSGTTSPLH
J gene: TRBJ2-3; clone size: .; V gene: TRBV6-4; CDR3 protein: ASSATGSGTDTQY
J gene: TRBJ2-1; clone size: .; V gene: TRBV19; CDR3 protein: ASSTGTRVDEQF
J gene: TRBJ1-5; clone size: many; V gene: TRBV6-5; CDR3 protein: ASRGDRDAQPQH
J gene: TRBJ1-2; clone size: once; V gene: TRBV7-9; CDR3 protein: ASSLVGGYNFGYT
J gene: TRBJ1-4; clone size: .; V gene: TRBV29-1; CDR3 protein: SVIGREKLF
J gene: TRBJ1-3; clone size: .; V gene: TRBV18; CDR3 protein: ASSAGGSGNTIY
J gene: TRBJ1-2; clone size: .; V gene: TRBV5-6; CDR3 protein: ASSLGLRTTHGYT
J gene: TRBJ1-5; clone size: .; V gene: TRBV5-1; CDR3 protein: ASSGDSLRQPQH
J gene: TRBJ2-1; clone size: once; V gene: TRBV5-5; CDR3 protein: ASSLSSTDPYNEQF
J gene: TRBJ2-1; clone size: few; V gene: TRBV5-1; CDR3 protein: ASSLEATDYNEQF
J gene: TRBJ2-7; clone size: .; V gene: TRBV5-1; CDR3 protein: ASTRTGGVYEQY
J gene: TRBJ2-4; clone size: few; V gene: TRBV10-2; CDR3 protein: ASSGFQGARGKNIQY
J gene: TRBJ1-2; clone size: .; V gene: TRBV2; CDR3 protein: ASKGGQFFYGYT
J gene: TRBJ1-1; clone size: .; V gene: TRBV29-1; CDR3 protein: SVASGQANTEAF
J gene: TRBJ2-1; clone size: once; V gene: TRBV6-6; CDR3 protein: ASSYSAGSSYNEQF
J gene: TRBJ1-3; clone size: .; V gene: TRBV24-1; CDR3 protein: ATSDRGGSGNTIY
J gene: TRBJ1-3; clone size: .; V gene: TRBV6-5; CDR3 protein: ASSRLESGNTIY
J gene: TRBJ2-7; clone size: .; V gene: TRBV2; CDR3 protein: ASSWGYEQY
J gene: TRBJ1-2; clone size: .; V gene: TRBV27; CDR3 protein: ASSPAGNYGYT
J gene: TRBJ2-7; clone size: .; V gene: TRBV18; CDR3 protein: ASSTLGQGSEQY
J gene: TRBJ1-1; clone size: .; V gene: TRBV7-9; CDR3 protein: ASEDRATEAF
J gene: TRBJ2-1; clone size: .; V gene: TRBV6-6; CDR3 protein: ASSSGLAGFNEQF
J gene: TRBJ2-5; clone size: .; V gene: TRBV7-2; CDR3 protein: ASSLFQGDTLQY
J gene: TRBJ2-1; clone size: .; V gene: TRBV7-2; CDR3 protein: ASSLRDAILTYNEQF